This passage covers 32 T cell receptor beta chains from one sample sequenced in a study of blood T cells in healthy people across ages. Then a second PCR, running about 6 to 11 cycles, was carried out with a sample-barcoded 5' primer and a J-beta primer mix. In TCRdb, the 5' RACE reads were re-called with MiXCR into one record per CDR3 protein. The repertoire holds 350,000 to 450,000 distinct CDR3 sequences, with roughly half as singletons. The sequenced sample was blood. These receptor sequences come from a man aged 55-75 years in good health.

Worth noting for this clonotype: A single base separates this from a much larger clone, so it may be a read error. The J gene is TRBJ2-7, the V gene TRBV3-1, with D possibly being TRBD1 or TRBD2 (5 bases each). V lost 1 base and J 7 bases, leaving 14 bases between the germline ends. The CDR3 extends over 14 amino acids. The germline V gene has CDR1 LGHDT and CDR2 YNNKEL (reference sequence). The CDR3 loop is CASSQGGVIGEQYF. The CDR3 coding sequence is TGTGCCAGCAGCCAAGGAGGGGTTATAGGTGAGCAGTACTTC.

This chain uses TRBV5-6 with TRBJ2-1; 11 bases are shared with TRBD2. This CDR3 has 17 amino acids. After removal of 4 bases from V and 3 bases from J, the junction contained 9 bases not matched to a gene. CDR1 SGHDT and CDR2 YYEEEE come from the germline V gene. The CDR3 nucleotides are TGTGCCAGCAGCCGCCAACTACTAGCGGGAGTCTACAATGAGCAGTTCTTC. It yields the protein CASSRQLLAGVYNEQFF.

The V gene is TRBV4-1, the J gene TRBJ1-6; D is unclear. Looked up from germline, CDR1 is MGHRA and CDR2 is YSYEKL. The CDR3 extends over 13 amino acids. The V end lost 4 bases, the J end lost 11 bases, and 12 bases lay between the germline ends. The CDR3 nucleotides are TGCGCCAGCAGCCTTCACGCCGCGGCACCCCTCCACTTT. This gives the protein CASSLHAAAPLHF.

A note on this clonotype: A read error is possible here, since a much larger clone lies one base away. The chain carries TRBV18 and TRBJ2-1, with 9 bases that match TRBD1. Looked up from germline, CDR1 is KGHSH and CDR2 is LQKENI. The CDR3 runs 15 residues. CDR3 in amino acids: CPSSPRTGAYNEQFF. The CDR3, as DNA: TGTCCCAGCTCACCGAGGACAGGGGCCTACAATGAGCAGTTCTTC.

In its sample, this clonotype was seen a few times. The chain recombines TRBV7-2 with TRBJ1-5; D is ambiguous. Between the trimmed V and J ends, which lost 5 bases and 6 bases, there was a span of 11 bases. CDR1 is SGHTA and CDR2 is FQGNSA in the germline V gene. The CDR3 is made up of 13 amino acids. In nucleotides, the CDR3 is TGTGCCAGCAGCCCCCACCAGGCTCAGCCCCAGCATTTT. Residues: CASSPHQAQPQHF. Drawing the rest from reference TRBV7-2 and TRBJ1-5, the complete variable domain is GAGVSQSPSNKVTEKGKDVELRCDPISGHTALYWYRQSLGQGLEFLIYFQGNSAPDKSGLPSDRFSAERTGGSVSTLTIQRTQQEDSAVYLCASSPHQAQPQHFGDGTRLSIL.

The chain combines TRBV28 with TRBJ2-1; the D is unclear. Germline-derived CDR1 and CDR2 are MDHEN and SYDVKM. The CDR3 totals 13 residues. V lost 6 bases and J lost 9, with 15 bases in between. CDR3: CASRVTGVVEQFF. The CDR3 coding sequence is TGTGCCAGCAGGGTTACTGGGGTTGTTGAGCAGTTCTTC.

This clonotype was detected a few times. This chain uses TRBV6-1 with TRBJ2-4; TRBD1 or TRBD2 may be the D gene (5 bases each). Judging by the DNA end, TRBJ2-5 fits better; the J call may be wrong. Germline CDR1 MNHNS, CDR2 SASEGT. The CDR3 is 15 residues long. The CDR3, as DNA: TGTGCCAGCAGTGAAGTTCAGGGACCGCAGGTGACCCAGTACTTC. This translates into CASSEVQGPQVTQYF.

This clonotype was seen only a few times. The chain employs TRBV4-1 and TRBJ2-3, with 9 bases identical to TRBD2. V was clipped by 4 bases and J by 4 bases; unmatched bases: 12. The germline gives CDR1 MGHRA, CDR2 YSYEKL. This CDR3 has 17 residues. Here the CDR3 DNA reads TGCGCCAGCAGCCCAGTGTGGGGTGGACTAGCGCCAGATACGCAGTATTTT. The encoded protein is CASSPVWGGLAPDTQYF.

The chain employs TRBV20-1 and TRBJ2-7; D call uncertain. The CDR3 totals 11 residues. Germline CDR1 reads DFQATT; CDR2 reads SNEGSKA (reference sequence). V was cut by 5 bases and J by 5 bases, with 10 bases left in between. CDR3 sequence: CSALHIHEQYF. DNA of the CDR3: TGCAGTGCTCTCCATATCCACGAGCAGTACTTC.

In DNA form, the CDR3 reads TGCAGTGCAAACATTGACAGGGACACTGAAGCTTTCTTT. Protein product: CSANIDRDTEAFF. V gene TRBV20-1 combines with J gene TRBJ1-1; TRBD1 matches 7 bases. The ends lost 6 bases at V and 3 bases at J; junction bases unmatched: 7. Looked up from germline, CDR1 is DFQATT and CDR2 is SNEGSKA (reference sequence). The CDR3 is made up of 13 amino acids.

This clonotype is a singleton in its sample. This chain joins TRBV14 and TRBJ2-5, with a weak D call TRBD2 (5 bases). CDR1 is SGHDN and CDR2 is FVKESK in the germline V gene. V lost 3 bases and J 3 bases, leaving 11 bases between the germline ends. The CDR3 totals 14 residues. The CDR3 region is CASSHWVGEETQYF. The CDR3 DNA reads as TGTGCCAGCAGCCATTGGGTGGGAGAAGAGACCCAGTACTTC.

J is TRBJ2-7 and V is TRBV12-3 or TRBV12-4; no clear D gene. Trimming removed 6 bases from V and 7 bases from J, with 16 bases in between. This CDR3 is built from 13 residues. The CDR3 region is CASRRNGVNEQYF. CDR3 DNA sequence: TGTGCCAGCAGACGTAACGGTGTTAATGAGCAGTACTTC.

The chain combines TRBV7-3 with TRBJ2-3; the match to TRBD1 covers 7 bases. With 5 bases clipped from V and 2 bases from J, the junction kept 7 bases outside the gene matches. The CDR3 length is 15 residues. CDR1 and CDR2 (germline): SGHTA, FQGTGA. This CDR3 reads CASSPTGKVTDTQYF. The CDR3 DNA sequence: TGTGCCAGCAGCCCGACAGGGAAGGTCACAGATACGCAGTATTTT.

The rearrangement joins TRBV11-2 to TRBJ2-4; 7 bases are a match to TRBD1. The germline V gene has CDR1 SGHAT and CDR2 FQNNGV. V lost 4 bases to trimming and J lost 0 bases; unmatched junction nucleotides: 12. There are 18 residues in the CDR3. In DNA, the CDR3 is TGTGCCAGCAGCTCACTCCATACAGGGGCTCTAGCCAAAAACATTCAGTACTTC. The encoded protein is CASSSLHTGALAKNIQYF.

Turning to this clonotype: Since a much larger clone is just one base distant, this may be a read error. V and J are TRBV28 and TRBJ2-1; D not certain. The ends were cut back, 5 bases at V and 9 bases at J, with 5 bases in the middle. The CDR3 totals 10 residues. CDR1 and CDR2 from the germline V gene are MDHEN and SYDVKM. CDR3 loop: CASSKCEQFF. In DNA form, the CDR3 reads TGTGCCAGCAGTAAGTGTGAGCAGTTCTTC. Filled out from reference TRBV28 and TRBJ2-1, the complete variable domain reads DVKVTQSSRYLVKRTGEKVFLECVQDMDHENMFWYRQDPGLGLRLIYFSYDVKMKEKGDIPEGYSVSREKKERFSLILESASTNQTSMYLCASSKCEQFFGPGTRLTVL.

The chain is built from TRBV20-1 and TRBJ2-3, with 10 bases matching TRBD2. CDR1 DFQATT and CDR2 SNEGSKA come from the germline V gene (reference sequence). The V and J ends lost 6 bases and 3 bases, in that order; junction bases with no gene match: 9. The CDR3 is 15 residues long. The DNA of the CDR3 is TGCAGTGCCAGTGCCCTAGCGGGGGTGACAGATACGCAGTATTTT. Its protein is CSASALAGVTDTQYF.

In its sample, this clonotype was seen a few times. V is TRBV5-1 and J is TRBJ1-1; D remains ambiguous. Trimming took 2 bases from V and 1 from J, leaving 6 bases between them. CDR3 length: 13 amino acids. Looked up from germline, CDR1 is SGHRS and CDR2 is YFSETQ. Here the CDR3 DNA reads TGCGCCAGCAGCTTCTCGAGGAACACTGAAGCTTTCTTT. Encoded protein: CASSFSRNTEAFF. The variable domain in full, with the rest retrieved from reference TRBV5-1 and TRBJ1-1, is KAGVTQTPRYLIKTRGQQVTLSCSPISGHRSVSWYQQTPGQGLQFLFEYFSETQRNKGNFPGRFSGRQFSNSRSEMNVSTLELGDSALYLCASSFSRNTEAFFGQGTRLTVV.

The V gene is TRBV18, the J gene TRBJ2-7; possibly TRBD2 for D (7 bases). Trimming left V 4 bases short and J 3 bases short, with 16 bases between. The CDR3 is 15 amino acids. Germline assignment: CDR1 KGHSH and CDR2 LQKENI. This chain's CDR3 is CASSHRVTSVYEQYF. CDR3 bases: TGTGCCAGCTCACACAGGGTAACTAGCGTCTACGAGCAGTACTTC. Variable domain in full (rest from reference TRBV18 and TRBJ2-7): NAGVMQNPRHLVRRRGQEARLRCSPMKGHSHVYWYRQLPEEGLKFMVYLQKENIIDESGMPKERFSAEFPKEGPSILRIQQVVRGDSAAYFCASSHRVTSVYEQYFGPGTRLTVT.

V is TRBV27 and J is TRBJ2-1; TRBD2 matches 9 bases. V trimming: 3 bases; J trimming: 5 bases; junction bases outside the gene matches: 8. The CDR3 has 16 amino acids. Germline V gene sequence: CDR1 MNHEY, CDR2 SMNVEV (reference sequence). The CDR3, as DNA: TGTGCCAGCAGTTTTCAACTCGGACTAGCGCACAATGAGCAGTTCTTC. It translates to CASSFQLGLAHNEQFF.

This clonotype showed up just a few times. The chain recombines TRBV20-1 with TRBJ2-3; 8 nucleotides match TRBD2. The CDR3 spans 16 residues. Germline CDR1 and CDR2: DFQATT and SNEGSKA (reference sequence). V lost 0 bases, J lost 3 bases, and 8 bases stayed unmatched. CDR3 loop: CSARDHRGGNTDTQYF. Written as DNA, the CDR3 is TGCAGTGCTAGAGATCATCGGGGGGGGAATACAGATACGCAGTATTTT.

CDR3 bases: TGTGCCAGCAGTTTAACGGGGGCATCTAATTCACCCCTCCACTTT. Translated: CASSLTGASNSPLHF. The chain couples TRBV12-3 or TRBV12-4 to TRBJ1-6, with D perhaps matching TRBD1 (6 bases). The CDR3 totals 15 residues. The V end was cut by 2 bases, the J end by 6 bases, with 11 bases between.

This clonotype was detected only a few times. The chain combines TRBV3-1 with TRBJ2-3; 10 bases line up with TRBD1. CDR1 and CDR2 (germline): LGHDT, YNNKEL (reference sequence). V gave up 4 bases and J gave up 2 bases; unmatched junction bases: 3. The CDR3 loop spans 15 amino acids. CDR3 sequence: CASSPGQGFTDTQYF. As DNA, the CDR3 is TGTGCCAGCAGCCCGGGACAGGGGTTCACAGATACGCAGTATTTT.

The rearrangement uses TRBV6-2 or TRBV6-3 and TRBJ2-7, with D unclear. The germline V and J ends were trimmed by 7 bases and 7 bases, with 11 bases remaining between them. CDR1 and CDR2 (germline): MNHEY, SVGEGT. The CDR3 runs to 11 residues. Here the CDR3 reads CASTLLWEQYF. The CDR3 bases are TGTGCCAGCACCCTTCTTTGGGAGCAGTACTTC.

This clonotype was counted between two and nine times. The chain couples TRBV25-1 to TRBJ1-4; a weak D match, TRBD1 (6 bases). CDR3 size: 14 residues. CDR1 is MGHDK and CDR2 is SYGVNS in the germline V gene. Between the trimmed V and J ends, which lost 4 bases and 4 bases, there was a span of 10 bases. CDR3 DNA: TGTGCCAGCAGTGTGGACAGCGATAATGAAAAACTGTTTTTT. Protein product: CASSVDSDNEKLFF.

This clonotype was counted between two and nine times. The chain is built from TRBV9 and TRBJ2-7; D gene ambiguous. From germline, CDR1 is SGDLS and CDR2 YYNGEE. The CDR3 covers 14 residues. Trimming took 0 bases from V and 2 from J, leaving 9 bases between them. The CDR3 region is CASSVDRVAYEQYF. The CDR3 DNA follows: TGTGCCAGCAGCGTAGATAGGGTCGCCTACGAGCAGTACTTC.

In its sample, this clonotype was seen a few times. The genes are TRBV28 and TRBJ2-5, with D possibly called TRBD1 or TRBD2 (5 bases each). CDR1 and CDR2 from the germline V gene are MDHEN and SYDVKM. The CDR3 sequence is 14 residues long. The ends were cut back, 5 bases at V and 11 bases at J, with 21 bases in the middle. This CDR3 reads CASSLLGTPVRQYF. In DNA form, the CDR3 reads TGTGCCAGCAGTCTCCTAGGGACCCCAGTTCGGCAGTACTTC.

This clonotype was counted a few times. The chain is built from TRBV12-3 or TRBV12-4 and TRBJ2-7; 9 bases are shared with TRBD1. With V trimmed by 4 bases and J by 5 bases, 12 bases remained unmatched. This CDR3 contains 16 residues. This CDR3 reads CASSSPTGGIGNEQYF. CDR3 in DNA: TGTGCCAGCAGTTCGCCTACAGGGGGCATCGGAAACGAGCAGTACTTC.

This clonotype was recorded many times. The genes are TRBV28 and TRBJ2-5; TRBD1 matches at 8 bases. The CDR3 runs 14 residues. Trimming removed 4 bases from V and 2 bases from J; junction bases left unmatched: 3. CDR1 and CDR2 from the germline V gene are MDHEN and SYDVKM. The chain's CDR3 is CASSSRDRQETQYF. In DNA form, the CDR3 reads TGTGCCAGCAGTTCTAGGGACAGGCAAGAGACCCAGTACTTC.

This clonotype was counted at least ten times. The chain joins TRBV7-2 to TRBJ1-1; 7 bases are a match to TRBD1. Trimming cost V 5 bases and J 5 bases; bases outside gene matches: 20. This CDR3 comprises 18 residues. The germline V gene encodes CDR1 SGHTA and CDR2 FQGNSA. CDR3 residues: CASSPSLPTGSRRTEAFF. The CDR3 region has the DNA TGTGCCAGCAGCCCAAGCTTACCGACAGGGTCCCGGAGGACTGAAGCTTTCTTT.

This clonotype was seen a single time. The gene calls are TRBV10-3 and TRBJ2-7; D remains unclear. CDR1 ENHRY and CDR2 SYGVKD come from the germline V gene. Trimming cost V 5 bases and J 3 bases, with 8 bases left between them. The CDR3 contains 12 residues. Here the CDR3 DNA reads TGTGCCATCAGTAAGACACTCTACGAGCAGTACTTC. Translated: CAISKTLYEQYF.

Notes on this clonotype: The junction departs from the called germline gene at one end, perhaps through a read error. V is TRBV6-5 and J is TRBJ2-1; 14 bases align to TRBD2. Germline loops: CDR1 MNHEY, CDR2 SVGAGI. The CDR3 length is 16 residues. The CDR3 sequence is CVSTPGLAGGEETQFF. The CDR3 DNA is TGTGTCAGCACCCCTGGACTAGCGGGGGGTGAAGAGACCCAGTTCTTC.

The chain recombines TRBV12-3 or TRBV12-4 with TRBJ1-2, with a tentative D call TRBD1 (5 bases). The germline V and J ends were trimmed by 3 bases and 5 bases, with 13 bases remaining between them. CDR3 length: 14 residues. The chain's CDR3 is CASSFSGVRYGYTF. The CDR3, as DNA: TGTGCCAGCAGTTTTTCGGGGGTTAGGTATGGCTACACCTTC.